These 11 T cell receptor beta chains were sequenced from one sample in a study of blood T cell repertoires in COVID-19. Profiled with immunoSEQ multiplex PCR; TCRdb holds only in-frame clones, not every one. The sample contains about 300,000 clones, 80% to 90% of which appear only once. Sequences were obtained from PBMCs or T cells enriched from blood (not recorded which). The receptors originated from a man younger than 40 who had recovered from COVID-19.

The rearrangement uses TRBV21-1 and TRBJ1-6; no DNA check was done on the table's D call, TRBD1. TRBV21-1 is assigned pseudogene status. This CDR3 has 21 amino acids. The CDR3 here is CASSKMPQGAGEPPYNSPLHF. The CDR3 DNA sequence: TGTGCCAGCAGCAAGATGCCACAGGGGGCCGGCGAACCCCCCTATAATTCACCCCTCCACTTT.

This chain joins TRBV5-1 and TRBJ2-5; 7 bases line up with TRBD1. Trimming removed 4 bases from V and 3 bases from J; junction bases left unmatched: 9. CDR1 is SGHRS and CDR2 is YFSETQ in the germline V gene. The CDR3 runs to 15 residues. CDR3 amino acids: CASSHLSTGEETQYF. In nucleotides, the CDR3 is TGCGCCAGCAGCCATTTGTCCACAGGGGAAGAGACCCAGTACTTC.

V usage is TRBV27 and J usage is TRBJ2-3, with 9 bases aligning to TRBD1. Trimming removed 3 bases from V and 3 bases from J; junction bases left unmatched: 10. The CDR3 loop spans 17 amino acids. Per the germline V gene, CDR1 is MNHEY and CDR2 is SMNVEV (reference sequence). CDR3 sequence: CASSLGPGQGFTDTQYF. DNA for the CDR3: TGTGCCAGCAGTTTGGGTCCGGGACAGGGATTTACAGATACGCAGTATTTT.

The rearrangement uses TRBV9 and TRBJ2-7; D call uncertain. V was shortened by 4 bases and J by 0 bases, with 11 bases between the two germline ends. CDR3 length equals 14 residues. Germline assignment: CDR1 SGDLS and CDR2 YYNGEE. This chain's CDR3 is CASSTSLSSYEQYF. The CDR3, as DNA: TGTGCCAGCAGCACTTCGTTAAGCTCCTACGAGCAGTACTTC.

This clone was seen just once. This chain links TRBV5-1 with TRBJ1-1; 8 bases align to TRBD1. CDR1 and CDR2 (germline): SGHRS, YFSETQ. The CDR3 extends over 14 amino acids. The V and J ends lost 8 bases and 3 bases, in that order; junction bases with no gene match: 9. CDR3 sequence: CASRSTGGYTEAFF. The DNA for the CDR3 is TGCGCCAGTAGGAGTACAGGGGGATACACTGAAGCTTTCTTT.

This chain links TRBV19 with TRBJ2-3, with 9 bases identical to TRBD1. Looked up from germline, CDR1 is LNHDA and CDR2 is SQIVND (reference sequence). The CDR3 covers 16 residues. V shed 5 bases, J shed 4 bases, and the junction held 10 bases outside the gene matches. CDR3 loop: CASSVTGTGYADTQYF. DNA for the CDR3: TGTGCCAGTAGTGTAACCGGGACAGGGTATGCAGATACGCAGTATTTT. The whole variable domain, filled in from reference TRBV19 and TRBJ2-3, reads DGGITQSPKYLFRKEGQNVTLSCEQNLNHDAMYWYRQDPGQGLRLIYYSQIVNDFQKGDIAEGYSVSREKKESFPLTVTSAQKNPTAFYLCASSVTGTGYADTQYFGPGTRLTVL.

CDR3 loop: CASSLNWGRTDTQYF. The CDR3 nucleotides are TGCGCCAGCAGCTTAAATTGGGGCCGGACAGATACGCAGTATTTT. The J gene is TRBJ2-3, the V gene TRBV5-1, with D possibly being TRBD1 (5 bases). This CDR3 has 15 residues. CDR1 and CDR2 from the germline V gene are SGHRS and YFSETQ. V lost 2 bases and J lost 3, with 13 bases in between. Drawing the rest from reference TRBV5-1 and TRBJ2-3, the complete variable domain is KAGVTQTPRYLIKTRGQQVTLSCSPISGHRSVSWYQQTPGQGLQFLFEYFSETQRNKGNFPGRFSGRQFSNSRSEMNVSTLELGDSALYLCASSLNWGRTDTQYFGPGTRLTVL.

This chain uses TRBV27 with TRBJ1-6; a weak D match, TRBD1 (6 bases). V was pared by 9 bases and J by 2 bases, with 14 bases between. The V gene's germline CDR1 is MNHEY and CDR2 SMNVEV (reference sequence). The CDR3 length is 15 residues. The CDR3 is CASNRGTPYNSPLHF. In DNA form, the CDR3 reads TGTGCCAGTAATAGGGGGACACCCTATAATTCACCCCTCCACTTT.

This chain uses TRBV5-1 with TRBJ2-3; D might be TRBD2 (7 bases). The V gene lost 2 bases and the J gene lost 0 bases, with 13 bases spanning the gap. The CDR3 contains 16 residues. Germline values: CDR1 SGHRS, CDR2 YFSETQ. CDR3 nucleotide sequence: TGCGCCAGCAGCTTCGCGGGGGCTCCTAGCACAGATACGCAGTATTTT. Encoded protein: CASSFAGAPSTDTQYF.

The J gene is TRBJ1-5, the V gene TRBV6-5, with D perhaps matching TRBD1 (5 bases). Germline V gives CDR1 MNHEY, CDR2 SVGAGI. This CDR3 spans 15 amino acids. The V and J ends lost 2 bases and 1 base respectively, with 9 bases between them. CDR3 residues: CASSYGGGSNQPQHF. In DNA form, the CDR3 reads TGTGCCAGCAGTTACGGTGGGGGGAGCAATCAGCCCCAGCATTTT.

The chain links TRBV24-1 to TRBJ2-3, with no clear D. Germline assignment: CDR1 KGHDR and CDR2 SFDVKD. This CDR3 comprises 13 residues. The V gene lost 5 bases and the J gene lost 1 base, with 6 bases spanning the gap. In DNA, the CDR3 is TGTGCCACCAGTGTAACAGGCACAGATACGCAGTATTTT. It codes for CATSVTGTDTQYF.